This TCR beta chain was obtained from a study of blood T cell repertoires in COVID-19. Study at large: From the United States, Italy and Spain came samples of acute and convalescent COVID-19.

V lost 4 bases, J lost 0 bases, and 8 bases stayed unmatched. Germline V lookup: CDR1 LNHNV, CDR2 YYDKDF (reference sequence). The CDR3 is 17 amino acids. Per the authors' pipeline: Reference gene primers were amplified, and this amplification served to estimate nucleated cell counts. Measured with immunoSEQ multiplex PCR; TCRdb has only the in-frame clones, and not every one. V and J calls and clone size are as listed in that table; D and trimming were resolved from the DNA. The sample contains 130,000 to 150,000 clones, around 81% of which appear only once. Material: peripheral blood. The chain has TRBV15 and TRBJ2-7, with 11 bases that match TRBD2. The clonotype was recovered from a man aged 55 to 69 with active or convalescent COVID-19. The CDR3 spells CATSTRPGLAASYEQYF. The CDR3 coding sequence is TGTGCCACCAGCACCCGGCCGGGACTAGCGGCCTCCTACGAGCAGTACTTC.